The entry below describes one T cell receptor beta chain. Its antigen is not known. 13 Jbeta primers and 60 Vbeta primers were used for the PCR. Method: immunoSEQ multiplex PCR; TCRdb's copy keeps in-frame clones and lacks some. The sample contains approximately 200,000 clones, roughly 74% of which appear only once. The data were taken from a study of cytomegalovirus exposure and HLA in healthy donors. Study conclusions and caveats: A highly shared variant cluster was judged a likely technical artifact.

This TCR came from a woman younger than 45 in good health and CMV-seropositive. The specimen was PBMCs.

The CDR3 is CASSQERGYYGYTF. CDR3 DNA: TGTGCCAGCAGCCAAGAACGAGGATACTATGGCTACACCTTC. The chain employs TRBV4-2 and TRBJ1-2; unclear D gene. Trimming took off 0 bases at V and 3 bases at J, with 8 bases between the two ends. CDR3 length: 14 amino acids. Per germline, CDR1 LGHNA and CDR2 YNFKEQ.